Listed here are 15 T cell receptor beta chains from one sample, sequenced in a study of control samples from healthy donors and cancer patients. Produced via immunoSEQ multiplex PCR; TCRdb's table is partial and in-frame only. The sample carries 100,000 to 150,000 clones, roughly 92% recorded once. The sequenced sample consisted of PBMCs. Source of these receptors: a man at least 80 years old with head and neck cancer.

The V gene is TRBV7-6, the J gene TRBJ2-1, with 8 bases that match TRBD2. With V trimmed by 6 bases and J by 4 bases, 11 bases remained unmatched. The CDR3 spans 16 residues. Germline CDR1 and CDR2: SGHVS and FNYEAQ. The CDR3 DNA reads as TGTGCCAGCAGTTTGCCTCCAGCGGGGGAGTACAATGAGCAGTTCTTC. This gives the protein CASSLPPAGEYNEQFF.

The rearrangement joins TRBV4-1 to TRBJ1-2; 8 bases fit TRBD1. Germline trimming cut 5 bases from V and 4 bases from J; bases unmatched to any gene: 6. Germline V gene lookup returns CDR1 MGHRA and CDR2 YSYEKL. The CDR3 loop spans 14 amino acids. The CDR3 DNA reads TGCGCCAGCAGCTTGACAGGGGTTGTCTATGGCTACACCTTC. Protein sequence: CASSLTGVVYGYTF.

This chain uses TRBV7-9 with TRBJ1-5; possibly TRBD1 for D (6 bases). Germline loops: CDR1 SEHNR, CDR2 FQNEAQ (reference sequence). The V gene lost 5 bases and the J gene lost 5 bases, with 10 bases spanning the gap. The CDR3 extends over 13 amino acids. CDR3 sequence reads: CASSQQGDQPQHF. The CDR3 DNA reads as TGTGCCAGCAGCCAACAGGGAGATCAGCCCCAGCATTTT.

V usage is TRBV12-3 or TRBV12-4 and J usage is TRBJ1-5; no definite D call. Trimming removed 3 bases from V and 7 bases from J, with 4 bases in between. The CDR3 loop spans 11 amino acids. The CDR3 DNA reads as TGTGCCAGCAGTTTTACCCAGCCCCAGCATTTT. Translated: CASSFTQPQHF.

The V gene is TRBV5-1, the J gene TRBJ1-6; a possible D gene is TRBD1 (5 bases). V was cut by 2 bases and J by 4 bases, with 13 bases left in between. The germline V gene has CDR1 SGHRS and CDR2 YFSETQ. The CDR3 sequence is 16 residues long. The CDR3 region is CASSFGTGGYNSPLHF. In DNA, the CDR3 is TGCGCCAGCAGCTTTGGGACGGGGGGGTATAATTCACCCCTCCACTTT.

The chain uses TRBV19 and TRBJ2-1; 7 bases line up with TRBD2. J was trimmed by 3 bases and V by 10 bases; bases with no gene match: 6. The germline V gene has CDR1 LNHDA and CDR2 SQIVND (reference sequence). CDR3 length equals 13 residues. In DNA, the CDR3 is TGTGCCACCCGGGGGAGGGGCTACAATGAGCAGTTCTTC. Amino acid sequence: CATRGRGYNEQFF.

The rearrangement joins TRBV2 to TRBJ1-4; D is uncertain. This CDR3 has 14 residues. Trimming stripped 6 bases from V and 0 bases from J, with 8 bases between. Germline V gene data show CDR1 as SNHLY and CDR2 as FYNNEI. CDR3 protein: CASREQPTNEKLFF. CDR3 nucleotide sequence: TGTGCCAGCAGGGAACAGCCAACTAATGAAAAACTGTTTTTT.

This clone was detected once. The genes are TRBV29-1 and TRBJ1-1; no reliable D call. This CDR3 comprises 14 residues. Trimming pared 6 bases from V and 1 base from J, leaving 15 bases between. The germline V gene has CDR1 SQVTM and CDR2 ANQGSEA. In DNA, the CDR3 is TGCAGCGTCCGGTCCTGGGAGAAGAACACTGAAGCTTTCTTT. Amino acid sequence: CSVRSWEKNTEAFF.

On this clone: Other nucleotide sequences in the sample specify the same CDR3. The genes are TRBV5-1 and TRBJ1-1; unclear D gene. The V and J ends lost 0 bases and 0 bases respectively, with 6 bases between them. This CDR3 has 14 residues. Germline V gene data show CDR1 as SGHRS and CDR2 as YFSETQ. In DNA form, the CDR3 reads TGCGCCAGCAGCTTGGACGGGATGAACACTGAAGCTTTCTTT. This gives the protein CASSLDGMNTEAFF.

The V call is TRBV11-2, the J call TRBJ1-2; a weak D match, TRBD1 (5 bases). Germline-derived CDR1 and CDR2 are SGHAT and FQNNGV. The CDR3 covers 13 residues. Trimming stripped 3 bases from V and 4 bases from J, with 9 bases between. Written as DNA, the CDR3 is TGTGCCAGCAGCTTGAGGGACCTCTATGGCTACACCTTC. Translated, it gives CASSLRDLYGYTF.

This clone was observed once. The rearrangement links TRBV6-4 to TRBJ1-1, with a possible D match to TRBD1 (5 bases). Looked up from germline, CDR1 is MRHNA and CDR2 is SNTAGT. Trimming shortened V by 5 bases and J by 4 bases, and 11 bases separated the two germline ends. The CDR3 covers 13 residues. The chain's CDR3 is CASSSQGGTEAFF. In DNA form, the CDR3 reads TGTGCCAGCAGTTCTCAGGGCGGCACTGAAGCTTTCTTT.

The chain links TRBV6-2 or TRBV6-3 to TRBJ2-5, with 12 bases aligning to TRBD2. The CDR3 covers 16 residues. Losses at the gene ends were 4 bases for V and 2 bases for J; bases not matched to a gene: 5. From germline, CDR1 is MNHEY and CDR2 SVGEGT. CDR3 nucleotides: TGTGCCAGCAGTTCCCTACTAGCGGGAGGACAAGAGACCCAGTACTTC. It is translated as CASSSLLAGGQETQYF.

V usage is TRBV2 and J usage is TRBJ2-7, with D maybe TRBD1 (6 bases). Trimming removed 6 bases at V and 6 bases at J, with 18 bases between. The CDR3 consists of 14 residues. Germline CDR1 reads SNHLY; CDR2 reads FYNNEI. The CDR3: CASRNRERLSEQYF. CDR3 DNA: TGTGCCAGCAGGAACAGGGAAAGGCTAAGCGAGCAGTACTTC.

J is TRBJ2-1 and V is TRBV4-2, with a possible D match to TRBD2 (5 bases). Germline V lookup: CDR1 LGHNA, CDR2 YNFKEQ. V was clipped by 0 bases and J by 9 bases, with 18 bases between them. This CDR3 has 16 amino acids. CDR3 DNA sequence: TGTGCCAGCAGCCAAGATTCCGGGTCGGGGTGGTCTGAGCAGTTCTTC. It translates to CASSQDSGSGWSEQFF.

The CDR3 reads CASSHRGTGVMNTEAFF. In DNA, the CDR3 is TGTGCCAGCAGTCACAGGGGGACGGGTGTCATGAACACTGAAGCTTTCTTT. V usage is TRBV6-6 and J usage is TRBJ1-1; 8 bases align to TRBD1. The CDR3 length is 17 residues. From germline, CDR1 is MNHNY and CDR2 SVGAGI (reference sequence). Trimming removed 5 bases from V and 0 bases from J; junction bases left unmatched: 11.